These 26 T cell receptor beta chains were all obtained from the same sample, sequenced in a study of T cell repertoires in cytomegalovirus infection. TCRdb re-called the reads through MiXCR, storing one row per CDR3 protein. The table records roughly 200,000 distinct CDR3 sequences, 15% to 20% of them present only once. Sequenced sample: CD8+ T cells from PBMCs. These receptors were collected from a human donor in good health (CMV status not recorded). Some clones in this sample may be carry-over from other donors' samples.

J is TRBJ1-1 and V is TRBV27; a weak D match, TRBD1 (6 bases). The CDR3 loop spans 15 amino acids. Germline lookup yields CDR1 MNHEY and CDR2 SMNVEV (reference sequence). Between the trimmed V and J ends, which lost 4 bases and 8 bases, there was a span of 20 bases. CDR3 DNA: TGTGCCAGCAGTTGGCAGATCACCGGGACAAAAGAAGCTTTCTTT. As protein: CASSWQITGTKEAFF.

This clonotype has a handful of counts. The chain employs TRBV6-1 and TRBJ2-7, with 15 positions matching TRBD2. CDR3 length: 16 residues. Germline loops: CDR1 MNHNS, CDR2 SASEGT. Trimming took 3 bases from V and 2 from J; bases not matched to a gene: 2. Written as DNA, the CDR3 is TGTGCCAGCAGTGAGTGGACTAGCGGGGGGGCCTACGAGCAGTACTTC. Translating gives CASSEWTSGGAYEQYF.

The chain employs TRBV6-1 and TRBJ2-2; D gene unclear. V was cut by 2 bases and J by 3 bases, with 19 bases left in between. Germline lookup yields CDR1 MNHNS and CDR2 SASEGT. CDR3 length: 18 amino acids. Here the CDR3 DNA reads TGTGCCAGCAGTGAACTTGTTGGGGTTATCCCTGACACCGGGGAGCTGTTTTTT. The encoded protein is CASSELVGVIPDTGELFF.

The CDR3 DNA sequence: TGCAGCGTTGAAGTAGCCCGGGGGTTCTCCCTCACAGATACGCAGTATTTT. Its protein is CSVEVARGFSLTDTQYF. V usage is TRBV29-1 and J usage is TRBJ2-3, with D possibly matching TRBD2 (6 bases). Germline CDR1 is SQVTM and CDR2 is ANQGSEA. The CDR3 is made up of 17 amino acids. Trimming took off 1 base at V and 2 bases at J, with 19 bases between the two ends.

The chain uses TRBV28 and TRBJ2-7, with a tentative D call TRBD1 (5 bases). The CDR3 contains 15 residues. V was pared by 7 bases and J by 2 bases, with 18 bases between. Germline CDR1 is MDHEN and CDR2 is SYDVKM. Here the CDR3 reads CASTTVDDRAYEQYF. In DNA form, the CDR3 reads TGTGCCAGCACCACCGTCGACGACAGAGCCTACGAGCAGTACTTC. The full variable domain, with the rest looked up from reference TRBV28 and TRBJ2-7, is DVKVTQSSRYLVKRTGEKVFLECVQDMDHENMFWYRQDPGLGLRLIYFSYDVKMKEKGDIPEGYSVSREKKERFSLILESASTNQTSMYLCASTTVDDRAYEQYFGPGTRLTVT.

A few counts support this clonotype. The chain employs TRBV6-2 or TRBV6-3 and TRBJ1-3, with no clear D. Between the trimmed V and J ends, which lost 6 bases and 4 bases, there was a span of 4 bases. Germline V gene data show CDR1 as MNHEY and CDR2 as SVGEGT. This CDR3 comprises 11 residues. The CDR3 coding sequence is TGTGCCAGCAGAACGGGAAACACCATATATTTT. It is translated as CASRTGNTIYF.

This clonotype was detected a few times. The V and J genes are TRBV9 and TRBJ1-1; 11 bases match TRBD1. Germline assignment: CDR1 SGDLS and CDR2 YYNGEE. The CDR3 consists of 15 residues. V lost 4 bases to trimming and J lost 4 bases; unmatched junction nucleotides: 6. CDR3 coding DNA: TGTGCCAGCAGCCCCTGGGACAGGGGGGGCACTGAAGCTTTCTTT. Its protein product is CASSPWDRGGTEAFF.

V gene TRBV7-2 combines with J gene TRBJ2-1; 9 nucleotides agree with TRBD1. After removal of 4 bases from V and 10 bases from J, the junction contained 8 bases not matched to a gene. This CDR3 spans 14 amino acids. CDR1 SGHTA and CDR2 FQGNSA come from the germline V gene. The CDR3 coding sequence is TGTGCCAGCAGCTCTCGGGACAGGGCTACCGAGCAGTTCTTC. It codes for CASSSRDRATEQFF.

This clonotype was recorded a few times. The V call is TRBV6-5, the J call TRBJ2-1; D gene ambiguous. Germline CDR1 MNHEY, CDR2 SVGAGI. Deletions cut 4 bases from V and 1 base from J, with 5 bases between. The CDR3 extends over 13 amino acids. CDR3 in amino acids: CASSSLSYNEQFF. The CDR3 coding sequence is TGTGCCAGCAGTTCTTTATCCTACAATGAGCAGTTCTTC.

This clonotype was counted only a few times. A read error may explain this, as a much larger clone is one base away. The J gene is TRBJ2-2, the V gene TRBV28; D gene uncertain. Trimming cost V 5 bases and J 2 bases, with 6 bases left between them. CDR1 is MDHEN and CDR2 is SYDVKM in the germline V gene. The CDR3 runs 13 residues. The CDR3 reads CASSEENTGELFF. CDR3 nucleotide sequence: TGTGCCAGCAGTGAGGAAAACACCGGGGAGCTGTTTTTT.

This clonotype was picked up a small number of times. The chain carries TRBV6-6 and TRBJ2-1; weak D call: TRBD2 (6 bases). Trimming stripped 2 bases from V and 0 bases from J, with 8 bases between. The germline gives CDR1 MNHNY, CDR2 SVGAGI (reference sequence). The CDR3 runs to 15 residues. CDR3 DNA sequence: TGTGCCAGCAGTTACGGGGGGTACTCCTACAATGAGCAGTTCTTC. Protein: CASSYGGYSYNEQFF.

The gene calls are TRBV9 and TRBJ1-2, with TRBD1 as a possible D gene (5 bases). The CDR3 has 15 amino acids. The ends were cut back, 2 bases at V and 0 bases at J, with 11 bases in the middle. Germline V gene sequence: CDR1 SGDLS, CDR2 YYNGEE. The CDR3: CASSVGQGANYGYTF. The DNA for the CDR3 is TGTGCCAGCAGCGTTGGGCAGGGAGCTAACTATGGCTACACCTTC. Looking up the rest from reference TRBV9 and TRBJ1-2 gives the full variable domain: DSGVTQTPKHLITATGQRVTLRCSPRSGDLSVYWYQQSLDQGLQFLIQYYNGEERAKGNILERFSAQQFPDLHSELNLSSLELGDSALYFCASSVGQGANYGYTFGSGTRLTVV.

Only a few counts were recorded for this clonotype. V gene TRBV4-2 combines with J gene TRBJ1-1; tentatively, D is TRBD1 (5 bases). Looked up from germline, CDR1 is LGHNA and CDR2 is YNFKEQ. The CDR3 contains 15 residues. Trimming cost V 4 bases and J 0 bases, with 12 bases left between them. The CDR3 DNA follows: TGTGCCAGCAGCCTCGCCAGGGTGATGAACACTGAAGCTTTCTTT. As protein: CASSLARVMNTEAFF.

This clonotype has just a few counts. The J gene is TRBJ2-1, the V gene TRBV6-2 or TRBV6-3, with 9 nucleotides matching TRBD2. The CDR3 consists of 17 residues. CDR1 is MNHEY, CDR2 SVGEGT, per germline. With V trimmed by 0 bases and J by 4 bases, 7 bases remained unmatched. The CDR3 DNA reads TGTGCCAGCAGTTACTCGATGAGCGGGGGGATTTACAATGAGCAGTTCTTC. Translated, it gives CASSYSMSGGIYNEQFF.

This clonotype was counted between two and nine times. The chain has TRBV7-6 and TRBJ1-5; D uncertain. V gave up 9 bases and J gave up 7 bases, with 10 bases separating them. CDR3 size: 11 residues. The germline V gene encodes CDR1 SGHVS and CDR2 FNYEAQ. CDR3 amino acids: CARGRSQPQHF. The CDR3 region has the DNA TGTGCCAGAGGGAGGAGCCAGCCCCAGCATTTT.

This clonotype was detected a few times. The chain carries TRBV6-5 and TRBJ1-6; a weak D match, TRBD1 (6 bases). CDR3 length: 16 residues. Trimming stripped 0 bases from V and 6 bases from J, with 12 bases between. Germline assignment: CDR1 MNHEY and CDR2 SVGAGI. CDR3 coding DNA: TGTGCCAGCAGTTACTCAGCAGGGGACGGTAATTCACCCCTCCACTTT. Residues: CASSYSAGDGNSPLHF.

The chain joins TRBV5-5 to TRBJ2-1; 9 bases line up with TRBD1. The V gene end was trimmed by 3 bases and the J gene end by 5 bases; junction bases not matched to a gene: 15. Per germline, CDR1 SGHKS and CDR2 YYEKEE (reference sequence). The CDR3 has 18 residues. CDR3 region: CASSSFPLRDRDDNEQFF. The CDR3 region has the DNA TGTGCCAGCAGCTCGTTCCCTTTGAGGGACAGGGACGACAATGAGCAGTTCTTC.

This clonotype has only one observation. The chain is built from TRBV7-7 and TRBJ2-1; no clear D gene. The CDR3 sequence is 15 residues long. Germline lookup yields CDR1 SSHAT and CDR2 FNYEAQ (reference sequence). Trimming shortened V by 5 bases and J by 0 bases, and 11 bases separated the two germline ends. CDR3 residues: CASSQRQSSYNEQFF. The CDR3 coding sequence is TGTGCCAGCAGCCAGAGGCAGTCCTCCTACAATGAGCAGTTCTTC.

This clonotype was observed a handful of times. The gene calls are TRBV7-6 and TRBJ2-3, with TRBD2 matching 8 bases. The V segment lost 4 bases and the J segment 3 bases; nucleotides outside the gene matches: 6. The CDR3 sequence is 15 residues long. Germline V gene data show CDR1 as SGHVS and CDR2 as FNYEAQ. The CDR3 is CASSSGGGTTDTQYF. In DNA, the CDR3 is TGTGCCAGCAGCTCCGGCGGGGGGACGACAGATACGCAGTATTTT.

About this clonotype itself: A read error may be the cause here, since a much bigger clone is one base away. V is TRBV6-5 and J is TRBJ2-5, with D uncertain. Looked up from germline, CDR1 is MNHEY and CDR2 is SVGAGI. The CDR3 is made up of 12 amino acids. CDR3 loop: CARSLEGETQYF. For the CDR3, the DNA is TGTGCCCGCAGTTTAGAAGGAGAGACCCAGTACTTC.

This clonotype was detected only a few times. This rearrangement joins TRBV6-5 to TRBJ2-7, with 11 bases aligning to TRBD1. CDR3 length equals 17 residues. Germline V gene sequence: CDR1 MNHEY, CDR2 SVGAGI. Losses at the gene ends were 4 bases for V and 3 bases for J; bases not matched to a gene: 11. The CDR3 region has the DNA TGTGCCAGCAGTTCGCGGACAGGGGGCTATATAATCTACGAGCAGTACTTC. It encodes CASSSRTGGYIIYEQYF.

The chain couples TRBV6-1 to TRBJ1-1; 10 bases align to TRBD1. V was clipped by 7 bases and J by 4 bases; unmatched bases: 3. The CDR3 consists of 13 residues. The germline V gene has CDR1 MNHNS and CDR2 SASEGT. The CDR3 DNA reads TGTGCCAGCAAATGGACAGGGGGCACTGAAGCTTTCTTT. As protein: CASKWTGGTEAFF.

The chain has TRBV10-3 and TRBJ2-7; the D gene is possibly TRBD1 (6 bases). Trimming shortened V by 4 bases and J by 2 bases, and 12 bases separated the two germline ends. CDR1 and CDR2 from the germline V gene are ENHRY and SYGVKD. There are 14 residues in the CDR3. The CDR3 nucleotides are TGTGCCATCAGTGTTCAGGGGCTTACCTACGAGCAGTACTTC. This sequence encodes CAISVQGLTYEQYF.

The V and J genes are TRBV6-2 or TRBV6-3 and TRBJ2-2, with D perhaps TRBD1 or TRBD2 (5 bases each). Germline CDR1 reads MNHEY; CDR2 reads SVGEGT. Between the trimmed V and J ends, which lost 0 bases and 5 bases, there was a span of 16 bases. The CDR3 contains 17 residues. CDR3 protein: CASSYSSQGVWTGELFF. The CDR3 DNA follows: TGTGCCAGCAGTTACTCCTCCCAGGGAGTATGGACCGGGGAGCTGTTTTTT.

This chain connects TRBV28 to TRBJ2-2; D gene ambiguous. Germline lookup yields CDR1 MDHEN and CDR2 SYDVKM. Trimming pared 1 base from V and 4 bases from J, leaving 4 bases between. This CDR3 region has 13 residues. Here the CDR3 DNA reads TGTGCCAGCAGTTTATTCTCCACCGGGGAGCTGTTTTTT. Residues: CASSLFSTGELFF. Combining the CDR3 with reference TRBV28 and TRBJ2-2 gives the whole variable domain DVKVTQSSRYLVKRTGEKVFLECVQDMDHENMFWYRQDPGLGLRLIYFSYDVKMKEKGDIPEGYSVSREKKERFSLILESASTNQTSMYLCASSLFSTGELFFGEGSRLTVL.

The genes are TRBV28 and TRBJ1-4, with 8 bases lining up with TRBD1. After removal of 5 bases from V and 5 bases from J, the junction contained 7 bases not matched to a gene. The germline CDR1 and CDR2 sequences are MDHEN and SYDVKM. The CDR3 covers 15 residues. CDR3 region: CASSPDRGRNEKLFF. Written as DNA, the CDR3 is TGTGCCAGCAGTCCCGACAGGGGCAGGAATGAAAAACTGTTTTTT.